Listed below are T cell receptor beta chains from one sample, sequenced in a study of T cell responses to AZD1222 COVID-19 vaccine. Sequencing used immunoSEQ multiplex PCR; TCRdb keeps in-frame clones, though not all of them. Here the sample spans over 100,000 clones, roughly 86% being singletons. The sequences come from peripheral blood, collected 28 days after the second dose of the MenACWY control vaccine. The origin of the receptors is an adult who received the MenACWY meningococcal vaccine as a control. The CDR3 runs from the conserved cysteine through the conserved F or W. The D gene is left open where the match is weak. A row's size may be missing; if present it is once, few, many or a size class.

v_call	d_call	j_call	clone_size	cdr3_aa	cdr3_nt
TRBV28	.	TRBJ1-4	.	CASSIDRTDEKLFF	TGTGCCAGCAGTATAGACAGGACAGATGAAAAACTGTTTTTT
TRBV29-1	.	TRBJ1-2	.	CSVDGQGQNYGYTF	TGCAGCGTTGACGGGCAGGGGCAAAACTATGGCTACACCTTC
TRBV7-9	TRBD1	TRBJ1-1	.	CASSGDLYRGSTEAFF	TGTGCCAGCAGCGGAGACTTATACAGGGGGAGCACTGAAGCTTTCTTT
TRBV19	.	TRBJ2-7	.	CASALDRSYEQYF	TGTGCCAGTGCGCTGGATCGCTCCTACGAGCAGTACTTC
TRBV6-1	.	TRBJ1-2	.	CASSELGRGMRYTF	TGTGCCAGCAGTGAATTAGGACGGGGTATGCGCTACACCTTC
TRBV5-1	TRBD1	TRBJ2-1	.	CASTSGQPYNEQFF	TGCGCCAGCACCTCGGGACAGCCCTACAATGAGCAGTTCTTC
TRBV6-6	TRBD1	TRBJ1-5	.	CASSSRTGVGNQPQHF	TGTGCCAGCAGTTCCCGGACAGGGGTCGGCAATCAGCCCCAGCATTTT
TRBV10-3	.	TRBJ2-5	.	CAISGRQGPQETQYF	TGTGCCATCAGTGGACGACAAGGCCCCCAAGAGACCCAGTACTTC
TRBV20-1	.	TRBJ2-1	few	CSASATKDEQFF	TGCAGTGCTAGTGCCACGAAGGATGAGCAGTTCTTC
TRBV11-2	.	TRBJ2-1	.	CASSSGLPAYNEQFF	TGTGCCAGCAGCTCCGGACTGCCCGCCTACAATGAGCAGTTCTTC
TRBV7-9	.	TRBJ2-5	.	CASSLSGTGETQYF	TGTGCCAGCAGCTTAAGCGGGACAGGAGAGACCCAGTACTTC
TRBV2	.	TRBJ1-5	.	CASSEREVGPQHF	TGTGCCAGCAGTGAAAGGGAGGTTGGGCCCCAGCATTTT
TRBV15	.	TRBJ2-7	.	CATSREYRVDYEQYF	TGTGCCACCAGCAGAGAGTACAGGGTAGATTACGAGCAGTACTTC
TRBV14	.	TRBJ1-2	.	CASSQEHYGYTF	TGTGCCAGCAGCCAAGAGCACTATGGCTACACCTTC
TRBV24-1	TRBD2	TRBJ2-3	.	CATSDAGPLGDSGSYSTDTQYF	TGTGCCACCAGTGACGCAGGCCCCCTGGGTGATAGCGGGAGCTATAGCACAGATACGCAGTATTTT
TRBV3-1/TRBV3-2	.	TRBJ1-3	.	CASSQEGHTIYF	TGTGCCAGCAGCCAAGAAGGTCACACCATATATTTT
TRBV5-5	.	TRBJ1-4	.	CASSLTGQGFEKLFF	TGTGCCAGCAGCTTGACGGGGCAGGGGTTTGAAAAACTGTTTTTT